This T cell receptor (beta chain) came from a study of OX40 agonist ivuxolimab in advanced cancers. Study-wide context: An agonistic anti-OX40 (CD134) antibody, ivuxolimab, was used to treat the patients. Patients in the trial were receiving intravenous ivuxolimab every 2 weeks, at doses of 0.01 to 10 mg/kg. The study, taken as a whole, reports: Expanded clones tended on average to be more numerous among CD8+ T cells than CD4+.

The timepoints at which blood was sampled were baseline, cycle 4 day 1, and cycle 7 day 1. On this clone: Its matching antigen is unknown.

Profiling relied on immunoSEQ multiplex PCR, and the TCRdb table lists in-frame clones only, not all of them. The sample includes 11,000 to 15,000 clones, approximately 75% of them seen just once. The origin of this receptor is an adult with an advanced solid tumor such as melanoma, head and neck, liver or kidney cancer. Here the sequenced sample was CD4+ or CD8+ T cells sorted from blood, taken in a trial of the OX40 agonist ivuxolimab.

The CDR3 region is CASSSPEDYNEQFF. CDR3 in DNA: TGTGCCAGCAGCTCACCCGAAGACTACAATGAGCAGTTCTTC. The J gene is TRBJ2-1, the V gene TRBV25-1; D is ambiguous. Trimming removed 6 bases from V and 3 bases from J, with 12 bases in between. The CDR3 contains 14 residues. Germline CDR1 MGHDK, CDR2 SYGVNS.